This is a list of T cell receptor beta chains from one sample in a study of blood T cell repertoires in COVID-19. Assay used: immunoSEQ multiplex PCR; TCRdb lists only in-frame clones, some missing. The data hold about 140,000 clones, with 81% observed a single time. Material: peripheral blood. The receptors were gathered from a human donor in a cohort sampled during active COVID-19. Each CDR3 is given with its conserved first and last residue. Each record gives: CDR3 protein, CDR3 DNA, J gene, clone size, D gene, V gene. D genes are given only for firm matches. A clone size is listed for some rows: how often the clone was seen (once, few, many), or a class if it is expanded.

CASSRDRGDEQYF TGTGCCAGCAGTAGGGACAGGGGAGACGAGCAGTACTTC TRBJ2-7 . TRBD1 TRBV2
CAISERQDRTGYTF TGTGCCATCAGTGAGAGACAGGACAGGACAGGCTACACCTTC TRBJ1-2 . TRBD1 TRBV10-3
CSGVYRSDEQYF TGCAGCGGCGTTTACAGGTCCGACGAGCAGTACTTC TRBJ2-7 . . TRBV29-1
CASSPAGREFRHTTNEKLFF TGCGCCAGCAGCCCAGCGGGGAGGGAGTTCAGACACACAACTAATGAAAAACTGTTTTTT TRBJ1-4 . . TRBV4-3
CSVETGTGGYEQYF TGCAGCGTTGAAACCGGGACAGGAGGCTACGAGCAGTACTTC TRBJ2-7 . TRBD1 TRBV29-1
CSVGARERNEKLFF TGCAGCGTTGGGGCCAGGGAAAGGAATGAAAAACTGTTTTTT TRBJ1-4 . . TRBV29-1
CSASRAGGDEQYF TGCAGTGCTAGTAGGGCAGGGGGAGACGAGCAGTACTTC TRBJ2-7 . TRBD1 TRBV20-1
CASSPLNRGRGGYEQYF TGTGCCAGCAGTCCCTTAAACAGGGGCCGCGGGGGGTACGAGCAGTACTTC TRBJ2-7 . . TRBV27
CASSQGLAAPYEQYF TGTGCCAGCAGCCAAGGGCTAGCGGCCCCCTACGAGCAGTACTTC TRBJ2-7 . TRBD2 TRBV3-1/TRBV3-2
CASSLRQGAGNEQFF TGTGCCAGCAGCTTACGGCAGGGGGCCGGCAATGAGCAGTTCTTC TRBJ2-1 once TRBD1 TRBV11-3
CASSSDREGFEQYF TGCGCCAGCAGCTCGGACAGGGAGGGGTTCGAGCAGTACTTC TRBJ2-7 . . TRBV5-1
CASSLSPGQPYEQYF TGTGCCAGCAGCTTATCGCCGGGACAACCCTACGAGCAGTACTTC TRBJ2-7 . . TRBV7-2
CASSLTGGPSSGYTF TGTGCCAGCAGCTTAACGGGGGGGCCTAGCAGCGGCTACACCTTC TRBJ1-2 . . TRBV7-2
CSASGQGHGYTF TGCAGTGCTAGTGGACAGGGCCATGGCTACACCTTC TRBJ1-2 . TRBD1 TRBV20-1
CASSPFSGANVLTF TGTGCCAGCAGCCCCTTCTCTGGGGCCAACGTCCTGACTTTC TRBJ2-6 . . TRBV7-9
CASSADRRGGEGQFF TGTGCCAGCAGCGCGGACAGACGAGGGGGAGAGGGGCAGTTCTTC TRBJ2-1 . . TRBV7-2
CASSLALYNEQFF TGTGCCAGCAGCTTAGCCCTGTACAATGAGCAGTTCTTC TRBJ2-1 . . TRBV7-7
CASTDSGGKETQYF TGTGCCAGCACCGATTCGGGGGGAAAAGAGACCCAGTACTTC TRBJ2-5 . TRBD2 TRBV5-4
CASSSEGNRNEQYF TGTGCCAGCAGTTCGGAGGGGAACAGGAACGAGCAGTACTTC TRBJ2-7 . . TRBV6-2/TRBV6-3
CASSPGRGSGNTIYF TGTGCCAGCTCACCCGGCAGGGGCTCTGGAAACACCATATATTTT TRBJ1-3 . . TRBV18
CASSRPQRGNIQYF TGTGCCAGCAGTCGGCCACAACGGGGAAACATTCAGTACTTC TRBJ2-4 . . TRBV28
CASKLLGQGEEQYF TGTGCCAGCAAACTGCTGGGACAGGGTGAAGAGCAGTACTTC TRBJ2-7 . TRBD1 TRBV7-9
CASSKALAGGPGNEQFF TGTGCCAGCAGCAAAGCCCTAGCGGGAGGGCCGGGTAATGAGCAGTTCTTC TRBJ2-1 . . TRBV21-1
CASSLARTSGRTTDTQYF TGTGCCAGCAGCTTAGCGAGGACTAGCGGGAGGACCACAGATACGCAGTATTTT TRBJ2-3 . TRBD2 TRBV7-2
CASSRQGTGELFF TGTGCCAGCAGCCGACAGGGGACCGGGGAGCTGTTTTTT TRBJ2-2 . TRBD1 TRBV9
CASSPRSSYEQYF TGTGCCAGCAGCCCTCGGAGCTCCTACGAGCAGTACTTC TRBJ2-7 . . TRBV9
CASRGQGAQPQHF TGTGCCAGCAGGGGACAGGGGGCACAGCCCCAGCATTTT TRBJ1-5 . TRBD1 TRBV27